This TCR beta chain was recorded in a study of blood T cells in healthy people across ages. Study-level results: Strong correlation linked observed beta diversity and percent naive T cells.

As concerns this clonotype: Its cognate antigen is unknown.

The use of a sample-barcoded 5' primer and a J-beta primer mix characterized a second PCR of about 6 to 12 cycles. The study obtained at least 3 million CDR3-containing paired-end reads from every sample. TCRdb re-called the 5' RACE reads with MiXCR, one entry per CDR3 protein. The sample records roughly 1.5 million distinct CDR3 sequences, about 45% being singletons. Input material: blood. The sequence was obtained from a woman in her late teens or twenties in good health.

DNA of the CDR3: TGTGCCAGCAGCGCGTCACTAGCGGAGCAGTTCTTC. Residues: CASSASLAEQFF. The rearrangement uses TRBV9 and TRBJ2-1; 7 nucleotides match TRBD2. CDR3 length equals 12 residues. Trimming took 3 bases from V and 10 from J; bases not matched to a gene: 4. Germline V lookup: CDR1 SGDLS, CDR2 YYNGEE.